This T cell receptor (beta chain) was obtained from a study of T-cell memory formation after mild COVID-19. Across the whole study: The study found TCR clusters largely donor specific. Study-level points and caveats: Detection of some responders pre-infection suggested pre-existing cross-reactive memory T cells participated.

Sample barcodes and UMIs were carried by the TCR alpha and TCR beta cDNA libraries that 5'RACE generated with constant-segment primers. A single record per CDR3 protein comes from TCRdb applying MiXCR to the 5' RACE reads. The data contain about 360,000 distinct CDR3 sequences, approximately 15% of them seen just once; the ten biggest clones take up 22%. This clonotype was seen many times. Its matching antigen is unknown. Sequences were obtained from PBMCs or a T cell subset sorted from them (not recorded which). The source is a man in his late teens or twenties who had mild COVID-19 (a few samples of this study predate the infection). Cell type and time point are not known.

Here the CDR3 reads CASSLALAGAFNEQFF. Here the CDR3 DNA reads TGCGCCAGCAGCTTGGCTCTAGCGGGGGCTTTCAATGAGCAGTTCTTC. V is TRBV5-1 and J is TRBJ2-1; 10 bases are shared with TRBD2. This CDR3 has 16 residues. The germline V gene has CDR1 SGHRS and CDR2 YFSETQ. Losses at the gene ends were 0 bases for V and 6 bases for J; bases not matched to a gene: 6.